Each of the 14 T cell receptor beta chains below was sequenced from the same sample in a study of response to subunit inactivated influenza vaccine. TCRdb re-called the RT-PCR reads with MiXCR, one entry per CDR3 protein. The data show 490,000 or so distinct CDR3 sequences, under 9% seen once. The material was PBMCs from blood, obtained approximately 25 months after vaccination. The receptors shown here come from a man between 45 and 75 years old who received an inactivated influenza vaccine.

In nucleotides, the CDR3 is TGCAGTGCTCCAGGGGGACCCATTAATGAAAAACTGTTTTTT. The encoded protein is CSAPGGPINEKLFF. The chain couples TRBV20-1 to TRBJ1-4; 7 positions match TRBD1. Germline V gene lookup returns CDR1 DFQATT and CDR2 SNEGSKA (reference sequence). The length of the CDR3 is 14 residues. Trimming at V came to 5 bases and at J to 4 bases, leaving 7 bases not matched to a gene.

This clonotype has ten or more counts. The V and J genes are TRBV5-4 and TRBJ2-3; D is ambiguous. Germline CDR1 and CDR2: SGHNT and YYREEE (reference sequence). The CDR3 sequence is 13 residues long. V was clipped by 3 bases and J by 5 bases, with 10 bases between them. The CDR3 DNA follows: TGTGCCAGCAGCTCGCCCGCACAAGATACGCAGTATTTT. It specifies CASSSPAQDTQYF.

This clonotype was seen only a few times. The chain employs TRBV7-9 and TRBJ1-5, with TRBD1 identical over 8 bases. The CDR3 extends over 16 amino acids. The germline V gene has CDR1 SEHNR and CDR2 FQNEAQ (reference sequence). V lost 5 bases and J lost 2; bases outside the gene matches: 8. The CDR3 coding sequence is TGTGCCAGCAGCCCAATCGGACAGGGCGGCAATCAGCCCCAGCATTTT. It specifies CASSPIGQGGNQPQHF.

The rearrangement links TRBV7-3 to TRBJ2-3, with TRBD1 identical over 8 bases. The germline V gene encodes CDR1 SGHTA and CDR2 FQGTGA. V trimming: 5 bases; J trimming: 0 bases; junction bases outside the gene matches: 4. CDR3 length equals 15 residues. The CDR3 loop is CASSRGTGSTDTQYF. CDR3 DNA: TGTGCCAGCAGCCGAGGGACAGGTAGCACAGATACGCAGTATTTT.

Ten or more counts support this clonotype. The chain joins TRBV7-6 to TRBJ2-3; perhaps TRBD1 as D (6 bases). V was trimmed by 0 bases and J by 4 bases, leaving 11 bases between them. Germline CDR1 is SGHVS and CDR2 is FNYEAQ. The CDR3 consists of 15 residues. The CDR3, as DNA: TGTGCCAGCAGCTTAGCAGGCAGGGGCCCAGATACGCAGTATTTT. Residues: CASSLAGRGPDTQYF.

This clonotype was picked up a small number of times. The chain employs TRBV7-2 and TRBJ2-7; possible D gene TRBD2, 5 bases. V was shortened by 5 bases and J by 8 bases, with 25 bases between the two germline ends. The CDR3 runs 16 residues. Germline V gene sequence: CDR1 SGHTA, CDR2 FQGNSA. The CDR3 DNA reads TGTGCCAGCAGCCCCCCGGACTTGATCTCCTACGTGAAGCAGTACTTC. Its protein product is CASSPPDLISYVKQYF.

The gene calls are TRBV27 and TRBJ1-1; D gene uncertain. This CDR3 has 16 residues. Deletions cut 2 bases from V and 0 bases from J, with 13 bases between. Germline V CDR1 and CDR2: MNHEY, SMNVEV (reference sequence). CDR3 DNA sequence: TGTGCCAGCAGTTTAGATGGGGAATTTATGAACACTGAAGCTTTCTTT. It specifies CASSLDGEFMNTEAFF.

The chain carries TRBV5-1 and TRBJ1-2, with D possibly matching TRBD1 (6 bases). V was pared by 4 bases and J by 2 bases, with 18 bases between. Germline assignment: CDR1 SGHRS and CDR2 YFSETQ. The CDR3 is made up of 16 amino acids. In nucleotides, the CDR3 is TGCGCCAGCAGCCCTCCCCCCGGACAGCTGAACTATGGCTACACCTTC. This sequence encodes CASSPPPGQLNYGYTF.

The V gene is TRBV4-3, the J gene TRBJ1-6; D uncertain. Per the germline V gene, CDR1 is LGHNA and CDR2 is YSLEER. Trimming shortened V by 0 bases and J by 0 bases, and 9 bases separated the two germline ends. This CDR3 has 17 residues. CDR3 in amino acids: CASSQERESSYNSPLHF. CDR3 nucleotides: TGCGCCAGCAGCCAAGAGCGTGAGAGCTCCTATAATTCACCCCTCCACTTT.

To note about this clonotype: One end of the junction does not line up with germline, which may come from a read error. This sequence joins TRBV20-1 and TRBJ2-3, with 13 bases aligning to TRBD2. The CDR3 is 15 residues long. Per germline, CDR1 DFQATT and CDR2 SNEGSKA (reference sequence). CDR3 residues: CSAGGTSGNTDTKYF. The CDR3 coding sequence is TGCAGTGCTGGGGGGACTAGCGGGAACACAGATACGAAGTATTTT.

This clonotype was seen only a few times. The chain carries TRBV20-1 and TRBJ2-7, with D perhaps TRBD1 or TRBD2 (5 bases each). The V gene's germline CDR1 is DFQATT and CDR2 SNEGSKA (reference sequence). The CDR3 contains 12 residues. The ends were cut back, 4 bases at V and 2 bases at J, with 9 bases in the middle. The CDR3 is CSATLGAYEQYF. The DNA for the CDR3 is TGCAGTGCTACCTTGGGGGCCTACGAGCAGTACTTC.

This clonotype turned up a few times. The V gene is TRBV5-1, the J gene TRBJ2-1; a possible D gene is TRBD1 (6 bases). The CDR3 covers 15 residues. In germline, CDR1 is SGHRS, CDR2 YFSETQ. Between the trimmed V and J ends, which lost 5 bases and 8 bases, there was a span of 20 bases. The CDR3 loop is CASSTTPRQDDEQFF. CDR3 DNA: TGCGCCAGCAGTACAACCCCCCGACAGGACGATGAGCAGTTCTTC.

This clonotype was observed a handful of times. CDR3 sequence: CSARDGLDSPTDTQYF. CDR3 in DNA: TGCAGTGCTAGAGATGGTCTTGACAGTCCCACAGATACGCAGTATTTT. This chain uses TRBV20-1 with TRBJ2-3, with D possibly TRBD1 on 5 matching bases. The CDR3 covers 16 residues. Per germline, CDR1 DFQATT and CDR2 SNEGSKA (reference sequence). Trimming cost V 0 bases and J 2 bases, with 15 bases left between them.

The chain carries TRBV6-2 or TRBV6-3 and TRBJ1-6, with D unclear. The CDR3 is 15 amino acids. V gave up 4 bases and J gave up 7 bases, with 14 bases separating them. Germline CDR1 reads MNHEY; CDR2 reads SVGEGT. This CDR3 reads CASSWVPGRNSPLHF. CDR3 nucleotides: TGTGCCAGCAGTTGGGTACCCGGTAGAAATTCACCCCTCCACTTT.